This TCR beta chain was documented in a study of cytomegalovirus exposure and HLA in healthy donors. Whole-study results and caveats: Several top significant clusters appeared, in a later analysis, to be linked to common viral pathogens.

This PCR relied on a set of 60 Vbeta primers and 13 Jbeta primers. Some clones are missing from TCRdb's copy, which holds only in-frame ones; the method was immunoSEQ multiplex PCR. The table records fewer than 150,000 clones, about four fifths of them present only once. Between the trimmed V and J ends, which lost 4 bases and 1 base, there was a span of 8 bases. The CDR3 extends over 13 amino acids. Germline V gene lookup returns CDR1 SGHTS and CDR2 YDEGEE. To note about this clone: Its antigen is currently unknown.

Source material: PBMCs. This receptor was taken from a man in his forties or fifties in good health and CMV-seropositive. This sequence joins TRBV5-8 and TRBJ1-1; D is unclear. The CDR3 bases are TGTGCCAGCAGCCCGTACACGAACACTGAAGCTTTCTTT. It is translated as CASSPYTNTEAFF. The variable domain in full, completed from reference TRBV5-8 and TRBJ1-1, reads EAGVTQSPTHLIKTRGQQATLRCSPISGHTSVYWYQQALGLGLQFLLWYDEGEERNRGNFPPRFSGRQFPNYSSELNVNALELEDSALYLCASSPYTNTEAFFGQGTRLTVV.